This T cell receptor beta chain was sequenced in a study of blood T cell repertoires in COVID-19. Overall study: Collection of acute and convalescent COVID-19 samples took place in the United States, Italy and Spain. PBMCs, B-cell-depleted T cells, or T cells provided the cDNA or gDNA that made up the material.

In the original workflow: Amplifying reference gene primers gave estimates of nucleated cell counts. Sequencing was performed with immunoSEQ multiplex PCR; in TCRdb, only in-frame clones are kept and a portion is missing. That table furnishes V, J and clone size, whereas the DNA furnished D and trimming. The sample carries 100,000 to 150,000 clones, under 95% recorded once. This clone was observed a few times. This CDR3 region has 15 residues. V was trimmed by 5 bases and J by 2 bases, leaving 12 bases between them. The V gene's germline CDR1 is SNHLY and CDR2 FYNNEI. Sequenced sample: peripheral blood. This receptor was taken from a man aged 50 to 59 with active COVID-19. This chain links TRBV2 with TRBJ1-4, with D unresolved. The CDR3 region is CASSSLGSTNEKLFF. Written as DNA, the CDR3 is TGTGCCAGCAGTTCACTAGGGTCGACTAATGAAAAACTGTTTTTT.